The 11 T cell receptor beta chains listed next were all sequenced from one sample in a study of preoperative IRX-2 immunotherapy in early breast cancer. Clones were read by immunoSEQ multiplex PCR, and TCRdb kept only the in-frame ones, dropping some. The sample records about 43,000 clones, approximately 94% being singletons. As to treatment: preoperative locoregional IRX-2 cytokine immunotherapy. This specimen consisted of tumor tissue, obtained after IRX-2 immunotherapy. The source of these receptors is a human donor with breast cancer.

This sequence joins TRBV2 and TRBJ1-5, with D possibly being TRBD1 (6 bases). CDR1 and CDR2 (germline): SNHLY, FYNNEI. Between the trimmed V and J ends, which lost 4 bases and 5 bases, there was a span of 9 bases. The CDR3 contains 13 residues. This chain's CDR3 is CASSVYRDQPQHF. CDR3 nucleotide sequence: TGTGCCAGCAGTGTGTACAGGGATCAGCCCCAGCATTTT.

The chain carries TRBV7-3 and TRBJ2-1; 10 bases are a match to TRBD2. The CDR3 contains 15 residues. After removal of 3 bases from V and 2 bases from J, the junction contained 1 base not matched to a gene. CDR1 is SGHTA and CDR2 is FQGTGA in the germline V gene. CDR3 residues: CASSLSGRAYNEQFF. Written as DNA, the CDR3 is TGTGCCAGCAGCTTGAGCGGGAGGGCCTACAATGAGCAGTTCTTC. Full variable domain (outside the CDR3, taken from reference TRBV7-3 and TRBJ2-1): GAGVSQTPSNKVTEKGKYVELRCDPISGHTALYWYRQSLGQGPEFLIYFQGTGAADDSGLPNDRFFAVRPEGSVSTLKIQRTERGDSAVYLCASSLSGRAYNEQFFGPGTRLTVL.

V and J are TRBV7-2 and TRBJ2-5; no clear D gene. The CDR3 consists of 12 residues. The germline V gene encodes CDR1 SGHTA and CDR2 FQGNSA. The V end lost 5 bases, the J end lost 5 bases, and 9 bases lay between the germline ends. The CDR3 here is CASSRLRETQYF. In DNA, the CDR3 is TGTGCCAGCAGCCGTTTACGGGAGACCCAGTACTTC.

The table lists this clone with a count of one. The chain couples TRBV7-6 to TRBJ2-3, with D hard to call. V lost 1 base, J lost 2 bases, and 4 bases lay in between. CDR3 size: 13 residues. The germline V gene encodes CDR1 SGHVS and CDR2 FNYEAQ. The CDR3 region has the DNA TGTGCCAGCAGCTTAGTAGTCACAGATACGCAGTATTTT. It encodes CASSLVVTDTQYF.

V usage is TRBV7-2 and J usage is TRBJ2-7, with 7 nucleotides matching TRBD2. The CDR3 loop spans 14 amino acids. From germline, CDR1 is SGHTA and CDR2 FQGNSA. Trimming removed 4 bases from V and 6 bases from J; junction bases left unmatched: 9. The CDR3 nucleotides read TGTGCCAGCAGCTGGCGGGAGTACCCGCCCGAGCAGTACTTC. Encoded protein: CASSWREYPPEQYF. Looking up the rest from reference TRBV7-2 and TRBJ2-7 gives the full variable domain: GAGVSQSPSNKVTEKGKDVELRCDPISGHTALYWYRQSLGQGLEFLIYFQGNSAPDKSGLPSDRFSAERTGGSVSTLTIQRTQQEDSAVYLCASSWREYPPEQYFGPGTRLTVT.

The rearrangement uses TRBV7-9 and TRBJ2-3; 7 bases map to TRBD1. This CDR3 region has 12 residues. J gave up 7 bases and V 5 bases, and 3 bases lay outside the gene matches. The germline gives CDR1 SEHNR, CDR2 FQNEAQ (reference sequence). The CDR3 loop is CASSLTGYTQYF. DNA of the CDR3: TGTGCCAGCAGCCTGACAGGGTATACGCAGTATTTT.

Worth noting for this clone: One end of the junction fails to match germline, which may point to a read error. The rearrangement links TRBV19 to TRBJ2-7, with 7 bases that match TRBD2. The CDR3 length is 14 residues. The V gene's germline CDR1 is LNHDA and CDR2 SQIVND (reference sequence). CDR3 in amino acids: CASSSGPYLYEQYF. The DNA for the CDR3 is TGTGCCAGCAGTAGCGGGCCTTATTTATACGAGCAGTACTTC.

The gene calls are TRBV5-1 and TRBJ2-3, with 7 positions matching TRBD1. The CDR3 is 16 residues long. Germline trimming cut 2 bases from V and 6 bases from J; bases unmatched to any gene: 12. Germline CDR1 reads SGHRS; CDR2 reads YFSETQ. CDR3 residues: CASSFQPGQAVDTQYF. The CDR3 coding sequence is TGCGCCAGCAGCTTTCAACCTGGACAGGCTGTGGATACGCAGTATTTT.

The chain employs TRBV7-9 and TRBJ1-1; weak D call: TRBD1 (5 bases). Germline assignment: CDR1 SEHNR and CDR2 FQNEAQ (reference sequence). CDR3 length equals 15 residues. V shed 5 bases and J shed 0 bases, with 13 bases lying between them. The CDR3 protein is CASSTRTSMNTEAFF. For the CDR3, the DNA is TGTGCCAGCAGCACCAGGACAAGCATGAACACTGAAGCTTTCTTT.

V usage is TRBV12-5 and J usage is TRBJ2-3; D not certain. The CDR3 is 14 amino acids. V lost 7 bases and J 2 bases, leaving 13 bases between the germline ends. CDR1 and CDR2 from the germline V gene are LGHNT and FRNRAP. CDR3 sequence reads: CASADGLLTDTQYF. In DNA form, the CDR3 reads TGTGCTAGTGCCGACGGCCTACTCACAGATACGCAGTATTTT.

This clone is a singleton in its sample. The rearrangement joins TRBV5-4 to TRBJ1-3, with D tentatively TRBD1 (5 bases). V was cut by 1 base and J by 6 bases, with 8 bases left in between. This CDR3 has 13 residues. CDR1 and CDR2 from the germline V gene are SGHNT and YYREEE (reference sequence). DNA for the CDR3: TGTGCCAGCAGCTTGTCACAGGAAAACACCATATATTTT. Translating it yields CASSLSQENTIYF.